This T cell receptor (beta chain) derives from a study of T cell responses to AZD1222 COVID-19 vaccine. CDR3 length: 18 amino acids. The V and J ends lost 4 bases and 4 bases, in that order; junction bases with no gene match: 17. Germline V gene data show CDR1 as MDHEN and CDR2 as SYDVKM. Concerning this clone itself: The antigen is not known.

This table comes from immunoSEQ multiplex PCR, and its TCRdb copy is limited to in-frame clones, with some not included. The sample yields 150,000 to 200,000 clones, just over 90% seen once. Whole-study findings and limits: The donors showed a predominance of white British ancestry and of females, with possible underestimation of clonal diversity. Vaccine-related CD4 TCRs covered spike, predominating at 160-218 and 743-854.

The gene calls are TRBV28 and TRBJ2-5, with TRBD1 matching over 8 bases. The input for sequencing was peripheral blood, taken 28 days after the second AZD1222 dose. The clonotype comes from an adult who received the AZD1222 COVID-19 vaccine. The CDR3 nucleotides are TGTGCCAGCAGTTCCCGTGGACTAAGGACAGGGTGGTCAGAGACCCAGTACTTC. Encoded protein: CASSSRGLRTGWSETQYF.